Below, 19 T cell receptor beta chains from the same sample are listed, as sequenced in a study of OX40 agonist ivuxolimab in advanced cancers. TCRdb keeps only in-frame clones here, not all; method: immunoSEQ multiplex PCR. The sample lists about 84,000 clones, over 65% seen once, with around 2.7% in the top ten. The sample here was CD4+ or CD8+ T cells sorted from blood, taken in a trial of the OX40 agonist ivuxolimab. These receptors all stem from an adult with an advanced solid tumor such as melanoma, head and neck, liver or kidney cancer.

CDR3 sequence reads: CASWGQGNEQFF. CDR3 nucleotide sequence: TGTGCCAGCTGGGGACAGGGGAATGAGCAGTTCTTC. This sequence joins TRBV28 and TRBJ2-1, with TRBD1 identical over 10 bases. This CDR3 contains 12 residues. The V and J ends lost 8 bases and 7 bases, in that order; junction bases with no gene match: 2. From germline, CDR1 is MDHEN and CDR2 SYDVKM.

This clone turned up a few times. The chain joins TRBV29-1 to TRBJ2-3; 9 positions match TRBD2. There are 15 residues in the CDR3. The germline V gene has CDR1 SQVTM and CDR2 ANQGSEA. V lost 3 bases to trimming and J lost 2 bases; unmatched junction nucleotides: 6. CDR3 sequence (DNA): TGCAGCGTTGAGTTAGCGGGGGAGACCACAGATACGCAGTATTTT. Residues: CSVELAGETTDTQYF.

This CDR3 reads CASSRWDTTYEQYF. Written as DNA, the CDR3 is TGTGCCAGCAGCCGATGGGACACCACCTACGAGCAGTACTTC. The J gene is TRBJ2-7, the V gene TRBV7-3; D is perhaps TRBD1 (6 bases). CDR3 length: 14 amino acids. Deletions cut 5 bases from V and 2 bases from J, with 13 bases between. Germline loops: CDR1 SGHTA, CDR2 FQGTGA.

The chain uses TRBV16 and TRBJ1-1, with a tentative D call TRBD1 (5 bases). The CDR3 is made up of 13 amino acids. Between the trimmed V and J ends, which lost 4 bases and 7 bases, there was a span of 13 bases. Germline CDR1 reads KGHSY; CDR2 reads FQNENV. The CDR3 DNA reads TGTGCCAGCAGCCCTCGGCCAGACAGTGAAGCTTTCTTT. It translates to CASSPRPDSEAFF.

This clone has a handful of counts. The CDR3 region has the DNA TGTGCCAGCGGCGCGACAGTCCCGTACAATGAGCAGTTCTTC. It yields the protein CASGATVPYNEQFF. The V and J genes are TRBV7-9 and TRBJ2-1; the D gene is possibly TRBD1 (5 bases). The CDR3 covers 14 residues. V gave up 8 bases and J gave up 4 bases, with 15 bases separating them. In germline, CDR1 is SEHNR, CDR2 FQNEAQ (reference sequence). Variable domain in full (rest from reference TRBV7-9 and TRBJ2-1): DTGVSQNPRHKITKRGQNVTFRCDPISEHNRLYWYRQTLGQGPEFLTYFQNEAQLEKSRLLSDRFSAERPKGSFSTLEIQRTEQGDSAMYLCASGATVPYNEQFFGPGTRLTVL.

The rearrangement uses TRBV14 and TRBJ2-1; D may be TRBD2 (5 bases). V was cut by 1 base and J by 7 bases, with 5 bases left in between. The CDR3 length is 12 residues. Per germline, CDR1 SGHDN and CDR2 FVKESK. This CDR3 is CASSQAGNEQFF. The CDR3 region has the DNA TGTGCCAGCAGCCAAGCGGGGAATGAGCAGTTCTTC.

The chain is built from TRBV7-2 and TRBJ1-2; 11 bases are a match to TRBD1. The CDR3 runs to 14 residues. Trimming removed 5 bases from V and 8 bases from J; junction bases left unmatched: 7. Germline V CDR1 and CDR2: SGHTA, FQGNSA. CDR3 sequence reads: CASSPGQGAGGYTF. DNA for the CDR3: TGTGCCAGCAGCCCAGGACAGGGGGCAGGAGGCTACACCTTC.

V usage is TRBV28 and J usage is TRBJ2-2; D gene ambiguous. Germline CDR1 MDHEN, CDR2 SYDVKM. The CDR3 loop spans 11 amino acids. Trimming removed 3 bases from V and 8 bases from J, with 4 bases in between. In nucleotides, the CDR3 is TGTGCCAGCAGTTTGACAGGGGAGCTGTTTTTT. Amino acids: CASSLTGELFF.

The gene calls are TRBV11-2 and TRBJ2-3, with 12 positions matching TRBD2. The CDR3 contains 18 residues. Germline lookup yields CDR1 SGHAT and CDR2 FQNNGV. V shed 5 bases, J shed 1 base, and the junction held 10 bases outside the gene matches. DNA of the CDR3: TGTGCCAGCAGCCCAGGGGCTAGCGGGGGGGCGGGCACAGATACGCAGTATTTT. Protein: CASSPGASGGAGTDTQYF.

The chain carries TRBV4-1 and TRBJ1-3; D remains unclear. V lost 1 base, J lost 2 bases, and 12 bases lay in between. Germline V CDR1 and CDR2: MGHRA, YSYEKL. This CDR3 is built from 16 residues. This chain's CDR3 is CASSQVGLRTGNTIYF. The CDR3, as DNA: TGCGCCAGCAGCCAAGTGGGGTTGAGAACTGGAAACACCATATATTTT.

This rearrangement joins TRBV6-5 to TRBJ2-2; D is perhaps TRBD1 (5 bases). CDR1 is MNHEY, CDR2 SVGAGI, per germline. The V and J ends lost 4 bases and 3 bases respectively, with 12 bases between them. The CDR3 consists of 15 residues. As DNA, the CDR3 is TGTGCCAGCAGTTTGATGGGGCCCGACACCGGGGAGCTGTTTTTT. Translating gives CASSLMGPDTGELFF.

The chain carries TRBV6-5 and TRBJ1-4, with a tentative D call TRBD1 (6 bases). The CDR3 extends over 13 amino acids. Germline assignment: CDR1 MNHEY and CDR2 SVGAGI. V shed 5 bases and J shed 10 bases, with 14 bases lying between them. CDR3 sequence: CASSGDMAGKLFF. CDR3 coding DNA: TGTGCCAGCAGTGGGGACATGGCTGGAAAACTGTTTTTT.

The CDR3 coding sequence is TGTGCCAGCAGTCCGGGCCTAGCGGGGAGCGGCGAGCAGTACTTC. Its protein is CASSPGLAGSGEQYF. The rearrangement links TRBV6-5 to TRBJ2-7; 9 nucleotides match TRBD2. Per the germline V gene, CDR1 is MNHEY and CDR2 is SVGAGI. V was clipped by 5 bases and J by 6 bases; unmatched bases: 11. The CDR3 is 15 amino acids.

V is TRBV2 and J is TRBJ2-6; D unresolved. Per germline, CDR1 SNHLY and CDR2 FYNNEI. V lost 6 bases, J lost 0 bases, and 9 bases lay in between. The length of the CDR3 is 15 residues. CDR3 loop: CASRAESSGANVLTF. The CDR3 nucleotides read TGTGCCAGCAGGGCGGAGAGCTCTGGGGCCAACGTCCTGACTTTC.

V and J are TRBV4-2 and TRBJ2-1; 12 positions agree with TRBD2. The CDR3 sequence is 17 residues long. CDR1 LGHNA and CDR2 YNFKEQ come from the germline V gene. V was pared by 3 bases and J by 0 bases, with 3 bases of the junction left unmatched. The CDR3 coding sequence is TGTGCCAGCAGCCAGCCTAGCGGGGGGGGCTCCTACAATGAGCAGTTCTTC. Translated: CASSQPSGGGSYNEQFF.

The V call is TRBV16, the J call TRBJ2-6, with a weak D call TRBD1 (6 bases). Germline CDR1 and CDR2: KGHSY and FQNENV. The CDR3 length is 16 residues. Trimming took off 4 bases at V and 2 bases at J, with 12 bases between the two ends. This chain's CDR3 is CASSPDRQAGANVLTF. The CDR3 DNA follows: TGTGCCAGCAGCCCAGACCGACAGGCTGGGGCCAACGTCCTGACTTTC.

The CDR3 bases are TGCGCCAGCAGCCAAGATCTGGGACTGAGAGTTGAAAAACTGTTTTTT. Translation: CASSQDLGLRVEKLFF. This chain links TRBV4-3 with TRBJ1-4; D might be TRBD1 (5 bases). The CDR3 extends over 16 amino acids. V shed 0 bases and J shed 7 bases, with 15 bases lying between them. Per the germline V gene, CDR1 is LGHNA and CDR2 is YSLEER.

V gene TRBV5-1 combines with J gene TRBJ2-7; TRBD1 matches at 8 bases. The CDR3 is 14 residues long. Trimming removed 4 bases from V and 0 bases from J; junction bases left unmatched: 3. Germline CDR1 SGHRS, CDR2 YFSETQ. The CDR3 loop is CASSGGQGSYEQYF. The CDR3 bases are TGCGCCAGCAGCGGAGGACAGGGCTCCTACGAGCAGTACTTC.

This clone was seen a few times. The gene calls are TRBV18 and TRBJ2-7; TRBD1 aligns across 9 bases. The CDR3 contains 13 residues. Germline lookup yields CDR1 KGHSH and CDR2 LQKENI. V shed 3 bases, J shed 7 bases, and the junction held 4 bases outside the gene matches. Written as DNA, the CDR3 is TGTGCCAGCTCACCTAACGGACAGGGGGAGCAGTACGTC. Its translation is CASSPNGQGEQYV.